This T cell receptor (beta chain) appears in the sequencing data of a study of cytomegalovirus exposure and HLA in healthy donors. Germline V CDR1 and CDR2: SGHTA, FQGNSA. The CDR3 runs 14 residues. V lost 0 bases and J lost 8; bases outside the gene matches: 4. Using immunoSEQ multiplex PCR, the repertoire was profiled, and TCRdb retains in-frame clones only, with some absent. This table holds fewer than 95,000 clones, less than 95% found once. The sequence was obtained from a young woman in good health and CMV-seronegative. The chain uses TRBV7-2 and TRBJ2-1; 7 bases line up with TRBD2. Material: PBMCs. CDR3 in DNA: TGTGCCAGCAGCTTAGCGGGGGGGGGTTATGAGCAGTTCTTC. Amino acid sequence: CASSLAGGGYEQFF.